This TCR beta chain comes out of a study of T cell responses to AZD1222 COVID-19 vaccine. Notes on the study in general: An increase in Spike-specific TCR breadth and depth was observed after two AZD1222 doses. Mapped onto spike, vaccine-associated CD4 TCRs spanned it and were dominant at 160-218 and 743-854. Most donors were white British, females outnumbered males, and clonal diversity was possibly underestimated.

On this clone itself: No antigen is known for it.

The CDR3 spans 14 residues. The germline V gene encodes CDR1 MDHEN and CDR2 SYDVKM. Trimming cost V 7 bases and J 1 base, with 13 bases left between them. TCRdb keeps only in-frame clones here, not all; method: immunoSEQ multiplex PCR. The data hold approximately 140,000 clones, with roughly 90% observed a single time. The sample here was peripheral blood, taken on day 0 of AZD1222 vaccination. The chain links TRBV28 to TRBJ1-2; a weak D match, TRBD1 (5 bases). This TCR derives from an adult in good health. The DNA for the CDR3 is TGTGCCAGCAACACCGGGACTCATAACTATGGCTACACCTTC. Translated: CASNTGTHNYGYTF.